Presented here are 7 T cell receptor beta chains from one specimen sequenced in a study of T cell responses to AZD1222 COVID-19 vaccine. Profiled with immunoSEQ multiplex PCR; TCRdb holds only in-frame clones, not every one. In the table there are 100,000 to 150,000 clones, 91% of which are singletons. Sequenced material: peripheral blood, taken 28 days after the second AZD1222 dose. These receptors all come from an adult who received the AZD1222 COVID-19 vaccine.

This sequence joins TRBV27 and TRBJ2-1; 7 bases agree with TRBD1. Germline V gives CDR1 MNHEY, CDR2 SMNVEV (reference sequence). V shed 4 bases and J 2 bases; nucleotides not matched to a gene: 5. CDR3 length: 15 residues. Written as DNA, the CDR3 is TGTGCCAGCAGTTCGACAGGGATCCCCTACAATGAGCAGTTCTTC. As protein: CASSSTGIPYNEQFF.

V and J are TRBV1 and TRBJ2-7; TRBD2 was called by the table and not checked on the DNA. TRBV1 has pseudogene status. The CDR3 is made up of 16 amino acids. The CDR3 region is CTSSQETSGRCNEQYV. CDR3 DNA: TGCACCAGCAGCCAAGAGACTAGCGGGAGGTGTAACGAGCAGTACGTC.

This chain uses TRBV11-3 with TRBJ1-2, with TRBD1 identical over 8 bases. CDR1 and CDR2 from the germline V gene are SGHNT and YENEEA. The CDR3 length is 13 residues. V gave up 4 bases and J gave up 8 bases; unmatched junction bases: 6. The CDR3 protein is CASSSRGHGGYTF. CDR3 sequence (DNA): TGTGCCAGCAGCTCCAGGGGGCATGGAGGCTACACCTTC.

The rearrangement joins TRBV19 to TRBJ2-1; D is ambiguous. The length of the CDR3 is 16 residues. Trimming removed 5 bases from V and 2 bases from J, with 16 bases in between. The V gene's germline CDR1 is LNHDA and CDR2 SQIVND (reference sequence). The CDR3 DNA reads as TGTGCCAGTAGTCTCCTCGATCGCCGGACCTACAATGAGCAGTTCTTC. This codes for CASSLLDRRTYNEQFF.

This clone was counted once. V is TRBV7-2 and J is TRBJ1-5; unclear D gene. The germline CDR1 and CDR2 sequences are SGHTA and FQGNSA. V was clipped by 3 bases and J by 0 bases, with 9 bases between them. The CDR3 length is 15 residues. The CDR3 reads CASSFSSFSNQPQHF. The CDR3 DNA reads TGTGCCAGCAGCTTTTCTTCGTTTAGCAATCAGCCCCAGCATTTT.

The genes are TRBV19 and TRBJ1-2; 8 bases line up with TRBD1. Germline V gene data show CDR1 as LNHDA and CDR2 as SQIVND (reference sequence). The CDR3 totals 16 residues. The V segment lost 7 bases and the J segment 4 bases; nucleotides outside the gene matches: 14. CDR3 protein: CASTVRQGPSPYGYTF. CDR3 sequence (DNA): TGTGCCAGTACCGTTCGACAGGGGCCGTCTCCCTATGGCTACACCTTC.

The chain joins TRBV9 to TRBJ1-6, with D perhaps TRBD1 (5 bases). The ends were cut back, 0 bases at V and 8 bases at J, with 9 bases in the middle. The CDR3 has 14 amino acids. Germline V CDR1 and CDR2: SGDLS, YYNGEE. DNA of the CDR3: TGTGCCAGCAGCGTAGCAGGGCGGGATTCACCCCTCCACTTT. Translated: CASSVAGRDSPLHF.